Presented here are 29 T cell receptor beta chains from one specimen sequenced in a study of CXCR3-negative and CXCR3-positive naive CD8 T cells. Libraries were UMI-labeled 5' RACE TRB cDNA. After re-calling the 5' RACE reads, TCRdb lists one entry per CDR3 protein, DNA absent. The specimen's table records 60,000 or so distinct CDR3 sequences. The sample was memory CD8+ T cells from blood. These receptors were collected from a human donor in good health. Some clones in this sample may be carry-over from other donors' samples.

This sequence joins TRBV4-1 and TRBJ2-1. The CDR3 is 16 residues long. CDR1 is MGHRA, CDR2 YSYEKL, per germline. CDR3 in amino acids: CASSEDSGSSYNEQFF.

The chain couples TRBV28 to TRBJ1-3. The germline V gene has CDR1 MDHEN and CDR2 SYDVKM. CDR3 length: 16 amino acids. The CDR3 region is CASSETTWSSGNTIYF.

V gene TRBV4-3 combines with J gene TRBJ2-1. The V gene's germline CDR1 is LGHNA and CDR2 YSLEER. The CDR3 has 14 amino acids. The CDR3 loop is CASSPSAIYNEQFF.

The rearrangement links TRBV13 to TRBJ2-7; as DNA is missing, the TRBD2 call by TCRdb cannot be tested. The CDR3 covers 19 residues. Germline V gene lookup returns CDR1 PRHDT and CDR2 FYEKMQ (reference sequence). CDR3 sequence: CASSSTGTSGGMSSYEQYF. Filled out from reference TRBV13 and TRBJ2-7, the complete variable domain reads AAGVIQSPRHLIKEKRETATLKCYPIPRHDTVYWYQQGPGQDPQFLISFYEKMQSDKGSIPDRFSAQQFSDYHSELNMSSLELGDSALYFCASSSTGTSGGMSSYEQYFGPGTRLTVT.

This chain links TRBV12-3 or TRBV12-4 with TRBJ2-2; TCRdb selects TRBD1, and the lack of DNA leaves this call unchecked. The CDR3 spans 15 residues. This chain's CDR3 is CASSSSRDSTGELFF.

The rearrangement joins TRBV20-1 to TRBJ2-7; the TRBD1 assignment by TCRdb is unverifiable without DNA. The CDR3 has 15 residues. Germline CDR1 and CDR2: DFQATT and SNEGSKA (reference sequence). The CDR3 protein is CSAASFTTGHYEQYF.

The CDR3 sequence: CSAATGDTEAFF. The V and J genes are TRBV20-1 and TRBJ1-1; lacking DNA, the TRBD1 call made by TCRdb goes unchecked. Germline-derived CDR1 and CDR2 are DFQATT and SNEGSKA (reference sequence). The CDR3 has 12 amino acids.

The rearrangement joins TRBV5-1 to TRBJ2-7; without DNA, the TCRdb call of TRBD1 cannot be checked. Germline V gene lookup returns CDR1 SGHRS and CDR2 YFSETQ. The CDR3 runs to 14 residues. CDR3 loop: CASSASGGLWEQYF.

CDR3 protein: CATSKEAGPYNEQFF. The chain carries TRBV15 and TRBJ2-1; TCRdb indicates TRBD2, and absent DNA this call remains unverified. Per the germline V gene, CDR1 is LNHNV and CDR2 is YYDKDF (reference sequence). The CDR3 has 15 residues.

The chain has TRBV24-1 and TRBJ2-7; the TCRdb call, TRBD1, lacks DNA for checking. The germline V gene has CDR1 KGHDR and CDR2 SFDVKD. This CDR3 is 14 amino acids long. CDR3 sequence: CATSGRDTIWEQYF.

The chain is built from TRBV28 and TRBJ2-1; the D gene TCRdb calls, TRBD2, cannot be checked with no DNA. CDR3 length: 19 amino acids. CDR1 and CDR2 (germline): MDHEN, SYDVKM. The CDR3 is CASKDPPGKRDRPNNEQFF.

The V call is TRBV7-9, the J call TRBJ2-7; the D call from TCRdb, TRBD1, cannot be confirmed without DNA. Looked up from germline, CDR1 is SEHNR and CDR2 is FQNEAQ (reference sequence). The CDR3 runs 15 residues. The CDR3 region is CASERNSLQGYEQYF. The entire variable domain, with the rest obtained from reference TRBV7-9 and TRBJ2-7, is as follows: DTGVSQNPRHKITKRGQNVTFRCDPISEHNRLYWYRQTLGQGPEFLTYFQNEAQLEKSRLLSDRFSAERPKGSFSTLEIQRTEQGDSAMYLCASERNSLQGYEQYFGPGTRLTVT.

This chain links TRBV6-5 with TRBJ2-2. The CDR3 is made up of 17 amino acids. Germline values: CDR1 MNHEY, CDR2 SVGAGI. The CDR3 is CASSYSQGKANTGELFF.

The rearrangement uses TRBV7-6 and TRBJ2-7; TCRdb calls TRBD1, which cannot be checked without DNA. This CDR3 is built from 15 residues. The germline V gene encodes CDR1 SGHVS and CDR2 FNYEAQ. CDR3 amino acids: CASSLAPGSTYEQYF.

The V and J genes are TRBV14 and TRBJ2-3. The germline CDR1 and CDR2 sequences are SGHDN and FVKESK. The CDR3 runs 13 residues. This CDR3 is CASSQVTTDTQYF.

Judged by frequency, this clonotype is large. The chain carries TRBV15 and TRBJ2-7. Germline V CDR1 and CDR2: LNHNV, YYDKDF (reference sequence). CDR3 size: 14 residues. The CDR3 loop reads CATSRGEERSEQYF.

CDR3: CASKTGGLSGANVLTF. The rearrangement links TRBV6-6 to TRBJ2-6; TCRdb outputs TRBD1, but without DNA this stays unchecked. Germline V lookup: CDR1 MNHNY, CDR2 SVGAGI (reference sequence). The CDR3 consists of 16 residues.

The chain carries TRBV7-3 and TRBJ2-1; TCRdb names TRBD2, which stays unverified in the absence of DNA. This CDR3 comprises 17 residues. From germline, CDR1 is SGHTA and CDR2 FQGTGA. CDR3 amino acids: CASSTSGGAYGENEQFF.

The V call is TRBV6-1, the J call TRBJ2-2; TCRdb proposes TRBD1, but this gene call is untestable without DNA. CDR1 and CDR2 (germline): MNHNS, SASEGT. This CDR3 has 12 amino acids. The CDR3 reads CASSGGSGELFF.

The CDR3 sequence: CSVEQGVGNEQFF. The genes are TRBV29-1 and TRBJ2-1; TCRdb gives TRBD1 as the D gene, but with no DNA this cannot be confirmed. This CDR3 is built from 13 residues. CDR1 is SQVTM, CDR2 ANQGSEA, per germline.

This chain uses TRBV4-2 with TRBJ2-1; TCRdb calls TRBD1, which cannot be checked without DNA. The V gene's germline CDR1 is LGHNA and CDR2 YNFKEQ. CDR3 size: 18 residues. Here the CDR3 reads CASSQSGTGTGVWNEQFF.

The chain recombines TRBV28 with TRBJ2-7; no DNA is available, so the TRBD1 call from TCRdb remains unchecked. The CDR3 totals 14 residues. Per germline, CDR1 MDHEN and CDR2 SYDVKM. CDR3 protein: CASISGQDSYEQYF.

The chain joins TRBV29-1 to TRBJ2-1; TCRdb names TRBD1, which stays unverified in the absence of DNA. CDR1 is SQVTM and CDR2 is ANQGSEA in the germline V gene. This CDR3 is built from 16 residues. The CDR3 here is CSVEDWARGDANEQFF.

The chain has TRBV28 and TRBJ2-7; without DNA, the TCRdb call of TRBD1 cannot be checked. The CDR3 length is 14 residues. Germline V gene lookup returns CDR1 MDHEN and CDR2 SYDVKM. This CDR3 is CASSSGTNSYEQYF.

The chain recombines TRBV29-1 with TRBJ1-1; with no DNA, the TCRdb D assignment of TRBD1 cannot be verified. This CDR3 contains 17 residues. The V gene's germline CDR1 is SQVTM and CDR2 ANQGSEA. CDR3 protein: CSARTGTGAIMNTEAFF.

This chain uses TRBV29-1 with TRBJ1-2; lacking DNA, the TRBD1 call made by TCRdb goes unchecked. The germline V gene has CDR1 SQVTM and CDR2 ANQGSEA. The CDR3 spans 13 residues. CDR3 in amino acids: CSVEAGGPYGYTF.

The CDR3 region is CASSPPQEFGEETQYF. The V call is TRBV18, the J call TRBJ2-5. This CDR3 spans 16 amino acids. Germline CDR1 reads KGHSH; CDR2 reads LQKENI.

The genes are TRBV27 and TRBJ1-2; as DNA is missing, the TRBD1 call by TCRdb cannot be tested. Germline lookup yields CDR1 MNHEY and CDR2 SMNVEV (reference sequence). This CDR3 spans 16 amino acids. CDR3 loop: CASSLQRAVTNYGYTF.

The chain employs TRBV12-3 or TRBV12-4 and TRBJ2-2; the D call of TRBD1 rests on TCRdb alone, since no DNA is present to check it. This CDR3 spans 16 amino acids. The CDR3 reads CASSDSRLSVVGELFF.